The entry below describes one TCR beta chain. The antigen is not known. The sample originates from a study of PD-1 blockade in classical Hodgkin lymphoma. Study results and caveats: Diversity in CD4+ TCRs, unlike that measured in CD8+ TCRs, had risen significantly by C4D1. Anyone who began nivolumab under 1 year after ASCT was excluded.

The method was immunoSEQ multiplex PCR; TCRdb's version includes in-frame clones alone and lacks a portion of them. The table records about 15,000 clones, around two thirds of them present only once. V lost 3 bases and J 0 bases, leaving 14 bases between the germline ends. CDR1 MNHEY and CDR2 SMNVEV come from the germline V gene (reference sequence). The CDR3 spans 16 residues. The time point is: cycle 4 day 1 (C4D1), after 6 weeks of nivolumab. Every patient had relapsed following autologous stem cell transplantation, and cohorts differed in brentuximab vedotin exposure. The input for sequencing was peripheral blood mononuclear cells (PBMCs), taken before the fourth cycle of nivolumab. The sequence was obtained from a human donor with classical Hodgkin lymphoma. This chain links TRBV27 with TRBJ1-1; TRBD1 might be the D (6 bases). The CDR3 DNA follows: TGTGCCAGCAGTTTGGGGGGGGGCCGATTGAACACTGAAGCTTTCTTT. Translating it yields CASSLGGGRLNTEAFF.